These T cell receptor beta chains were read from a single sample in a study of blood T cell repertoires in COVID-19. Sequencing used immunoSEQ multiplex PCR; TCRdb keeps in-frame clones, though not all of them. The table records fewer than 140,000 clones, 70% to 80% of them present only once. The source material was peripheral blood. These receptors originate from a man older than 75 with COVID-19, enrolled during active disease. The CDR3 runs from the conserved cysteine through the conserved F or W. A D gene is named only where the DNA matches it firmly. Size values are once, few and many counts, or a class for expanded clones, and some rows have none.

d_call,v_call,j_call,clone_size,cdr3_aa,cdr3_nt
.,TRBV7-9,TRBJ2-3,.,CASSLVQGTDTQYF,TGTGCCAGCAGCTTAGTGCAGGGAACAGATACGCAGTATTTT
.,TRBV28,TRBJ2-2,.,CASRHGDGELFF,TGTGCCAGCAGGCACGGGGACGGGGAGCTGTTTTTT
TRBD1,TRBV6-5,TRBJ1-1,once,CASSYSGQANTEAFF,TGTGCCAGCAGTTACTCGGGACAGGCGAACACTGAAGCTTTCTTT
TRBD1,TRBV4-1,TRBJ1-2,.,CASSHSGQPAQGYTF,TGCGCCAGCAGCCATTCGGGACAGCCAGCACAGGGCTACACCTTC
TRBD1,TRBV19,TRBJ1-2,.,CASSTTGAENGYTF,TGTGCCAGTAGTACCACAGGGGCGGAGAATGGCTACACCTTC
.,TRBV6-6,TRBJ1-5,.,CASRDQPQHF,TGTGCCAGCCGGGATCAGCCCCAGCATTTT
.,TRBV18,TRBJ2-3,.,CASSPSDEGVYF,TGTGCCAGCTCACCCTCCGACGAGGGGGTGTATTTT
TRBD1,TRBV19,TRBJ2-5,.,CASSIPPGQGEETQYF,TGTGCCAGTAGTATCCCCCCCGGGCAGGGGGAGGAGACCCAGTACTTC
TRBD2,TRBV6-5,TRBJ2-5,.,CASSGLAVYQETQYF,TGTGCCAGCAGCGGACTAGCGGTCTACCAAGAGACCCAGTACTTC
TRBD2,TRBV19,TRBJ2-3,.,CAISAGRTDTQYF,TGTGCCATATCAGCGGGACGCACAGATACGCAGTATTTT
TRBD2,TRBV19,TRBJ2-1,.,CASSIRSGRSNEQFF,TGTGCCAGTAGTATCCGTAGCGGGAGAAGCAATGAGCAGTTCTTC
TRBD1,TRBV7-3,TRBJ2-1,.,CASSLQGNEQFF,TGTGCCAGCAGTCTACAGGGGAATGAGCAGTTCTTC
.,TRBV7-9,TRBJ1-1,.,CASSRWSTGPSGF,TGTGCCAGCAGCCGATGGTCTACAGGGCCTTCGGGCTTT
.,TRBV5-1,TRBJ1-4,.,CASSETENEKLFF,TGCGCCAGCTCCGAGACAGAGAATGAAAAACTGTTTTTT
.,TRBV20-1,TRBJ1-1,.,CSARESVEAFF,TGCAGTGCTAGAGAGAGCGTTGAAGCTTTCTTT
TRBD2,TRBV19,TRBJ2-7,.,CASSAGTSGTEPLSYEQYF,TGTGCCAGTAGTGCCGGGACTAGCGGGACGGAACCCCTTTCCTACGAGCAGTACTTC
.,TRBV4-1,TRBJ1-1,.,CASSQEGASTEAFF,TGCGCCAGCAGCCAAGAGGGGGCGAGTACTGAAGCTTTCTTT
.,TRBV5-1,TRBJ2-1,.,CASSSDYAMGQFF,TGCGCCAGCAGCTCGGACTATGCAATGGGGCAGTTCTTC
TRBD1,TRBV19,TRBJ2-1,.,CASSLGAGGRGYWEQFF,TGTGCCAGTAGCCTAGGGGCGGGCGGCAGGGGGTACTGGGAGCAGTTCTTC
TRBD1,TRBV6-2/TRBV6-3,TRBJ2-7,many,CASSYGDRGTYEQYF,TGTGCCAGCAGTTACGGGGACAGGGGAACCTACGAGCAGTACTTC
.,TRBV27,TRBJ1-5,.,CASSQWGESNQPQHF,TGTGCCAGCAGTCAATGGGGGGAATCCAATCAGCCCCAGCATTTT
TRBD1,TRBV19,TRBJ1-6,.,CASNRDRNSPLHF,TGTGCCAGTAACCGGGACAGGAATTCACCCCTCCACTTT
.,TRBV27,TRBJ1-4,.,CASSTGGEKLFF,TGTGCCAGCAGTACCGGGGGTGAAAAACTGTTTTTT
TRBD2,TRBV4-3,TRBJ2-1,.,CASSLLAGVYNEQFF,TGCGCCAGCAGCCTCCTAGCGGGAGTCTACAATGAGCAGTTCTTC
TRBD2,TRBV19,TRBJ2-2,.,CASSGQLAGETGELFF,TGTGCCAGTAGTGGGCAACTAGCGGGAGAAACCGGGGAGCTGTTTTTT
TRBD2,TRBV19,TRBJ2-5,many,CASSSGGRPQETQYF,TGTGCCAGTAGTTCGGGCGGGAGGCCCCAAGAGACCCAGTACTTC
.,TRBV6-2/TRBV6-3,TRBJ2-1,.,CASSQGRPVGNEQFF,TGTGCCAGCAGCCAGGGGCGGCCGGTCGGTAATGAGCAGTTCTTC
TRBD2,TRBV19,TRBJ2-2,.,CASPPASTSGANTGELFF,TGTGCCAGTCCCCCGGCCTCTACTAGCGGTGCGAACACCGGGGAGCTGTTTTTT
TRBD2,TRBV19,TRBJ2-2,.,CASSPLGGTANTGELFF,TGTGCCAGTAGTCCCCTGGGGGGGACGGCGAACACCGGGGAGCTGTTTTTT
.,TRBV28,TRBJ1-4,.,CASRHLNFSRRRGREKLFF,TGTGCCAGCAGACACCTCAATTTCTCGCGGAGGCGGGGGCGTGAAAAACTGTTTTTT
TRBD2,TRBV2,TRBJ2-3,few,CASSGLAGRTDTQYF,TGTGCCAGCAGTGGACTAGCGGGACGCACAGATACGCAGTATTTT
.,TRBV7-9,TRBJ1-1,.,CASSLGWGGTEAFF,TGTGCCAGCAGCTTAGGTTGGGGGGGCACTGAAGCTTTCTTT
TRBD2,TRBV11-3,TRBJ2-1,once,CASSLGAGDYNEQFF,TGTGCCAGCAGCTTAGGGGCGGGAGACTACAATGAGCAGTTCTTC